This T cell receptor (beta chain) was recorded in a study of blood T cell repertoires in COVID-19. At the level of the study: Spain, Italy and the United States supplied samples that represented acute and convalescent COVID-19.

This CDR3 contains 15 residues. Germline CDR1 SEHNR, CDR2 FQNEAQ (reference sequence). J was trimmed by 2 bases and V by 3 bases; bases with no gene match: 5. Enrollees, about 18 to 90 years old, lived in approximately 25 US areas. Method: immunoSEQ multiplex PCR; TCRdb's copy keeps in-frame clones and lacks some. In the table there are some 200,000 clones, approximately 85% of which are singletons. The chain employs TRBV7-9 and TRBJ2-3, with TRBD1 matching 7 bases. The receptor was isolated from a man aged 40-49 years who had recovered from COVID-19. Sequenced material: PBMCs or T cells enriched from blood (not recorded which). The CDR3, as DNA: TGTGCCAGCAGCTTCGCAGGGGGTTTCACAGATACGCAGTATTTT. Translation: CASSFAGGFTDTQYF.